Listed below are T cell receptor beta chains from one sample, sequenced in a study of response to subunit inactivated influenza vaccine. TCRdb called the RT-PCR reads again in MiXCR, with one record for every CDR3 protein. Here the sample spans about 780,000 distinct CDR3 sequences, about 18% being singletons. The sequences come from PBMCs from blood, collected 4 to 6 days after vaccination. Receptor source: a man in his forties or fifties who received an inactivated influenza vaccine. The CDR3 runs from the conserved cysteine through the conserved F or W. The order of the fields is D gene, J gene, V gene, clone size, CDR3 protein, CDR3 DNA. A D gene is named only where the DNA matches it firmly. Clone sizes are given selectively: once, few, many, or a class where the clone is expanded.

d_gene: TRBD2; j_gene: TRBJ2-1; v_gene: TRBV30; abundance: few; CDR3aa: CAWSVLGRATNEQFF; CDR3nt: TGTGCCTGGAGTGTTCTGGGGAGGGCGACCAATGAGCAGTTCTTC
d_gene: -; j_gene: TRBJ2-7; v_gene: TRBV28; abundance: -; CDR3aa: CASSWGDEQYF; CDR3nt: TGTGCCAGCAGTTGGGGCGACGAGCAGTACTTC
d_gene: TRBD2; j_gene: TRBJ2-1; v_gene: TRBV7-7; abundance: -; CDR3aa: CASSQGTSGGNEQFF; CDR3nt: TGTGCCAGCAGCCAAGGGACTAGCGGAGGGAATGAGCAGTTCTTC
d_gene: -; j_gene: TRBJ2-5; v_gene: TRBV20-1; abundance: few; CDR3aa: CSARGDGETQYF; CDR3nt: TGCAGTGCACGGGGTGACGGAGAGACCCAGTACTTC
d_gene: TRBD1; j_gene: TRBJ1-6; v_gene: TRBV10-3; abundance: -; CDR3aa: CAISGPGQGNSPLHF; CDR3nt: TGTGCCATCAGTGGGCCGGGACAGGGTAATTCACCCCTCCACTTT
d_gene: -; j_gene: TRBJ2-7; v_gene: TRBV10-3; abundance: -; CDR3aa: CAISGTAYEQYF; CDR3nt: TGTGCCATCAGTGGGACAGCCTACGAGCAGTACTTC
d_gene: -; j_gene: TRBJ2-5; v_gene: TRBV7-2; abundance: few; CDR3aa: CASSLGGTGMETQYF; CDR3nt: TGTGCCAGCAGCTTAGGGGGGACGGGAATGGAGACCCAGTACTTC
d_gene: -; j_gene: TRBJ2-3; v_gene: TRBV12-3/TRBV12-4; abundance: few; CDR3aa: CASGGTPLSTDTQYF; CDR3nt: TGTGCCAGCGGGGGCACCCCTTTAAGCACAGATACGCAGTATTTT
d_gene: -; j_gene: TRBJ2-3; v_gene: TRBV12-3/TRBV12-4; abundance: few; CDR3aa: CASSLIGLGSTDTQYF; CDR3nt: TGTGCCAGCAGTTTAATTGGGCTCGGAAGCACAGATACGCAGTATTTT
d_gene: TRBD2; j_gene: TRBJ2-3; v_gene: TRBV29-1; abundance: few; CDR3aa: CSVTKTSGGGSGQYF; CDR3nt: TGCAGCGTTACAAAGACTAGCGGGGGGGGCTCAGGGCAGTATTTT